These T cell receptor beta chains were read from a single sample in a study of blood T cells in healthy people across ages. In TCRdb, the 5' RACE reads were re-called with MiXCR into one record per CDR3 protein. The sample holds around 1,600,000 distinct CDR3 sequences; about 45% are singletons and the top ten take more than 4%. Sequencing was performed on blood. Receptors originate from a woman between 18 and 30 years old in good health. Both conserved end residues are part of each CDR3. A D gene is named only where the DNA matches it firmly. Size is omitted from some rows. Given values are once, few, many or a class for expanded clones.

d_gene	j_gene	abundance	v_gene	CDR3nt	CDR3aa
-	TRBJ1-3	once	TRBV12-3/TRBV12-4	TGTGCCAGCAGTTTTAATCAGGGACCGGGAAACACCATATATTTT	CASSFNQGPGNTIYF
-	TRBJ1-5	-	TRBV12-3/TRBV12-4	TGTGCCAGCAGTGTCGGGACGGGGGATCAGCCCCAGCATTTT	CASSVGTGDQPQHF
TRBD1	TRBJ1-1	-	TRBV2	TGTGTTAGCAGTGCCCAGGGGGAGAGGCAAGCTTTCTTT	CVSSAQGERQAFF
TRBD2	TRBJ2-5	-	TRBV15	TGTGCCACCAGCAGAGATCAGACTAGCGAGGGGGAAGAGACCCAGTACTTC	CATSRDQTSEGEETQYF
-	TRBJ1-2	-	TRBV27	TGTGCCAGCAGTGTATCGAGGTCAGCAGGAGACTACACCTTC	CASSVSRSAGDYTF
-	TRBJ1-1	-	TRBV12-3/TRBV12-4	TGTGCCAGCAGTGTCTTCGCCAGTACTGAAGCTTTCTTT	CASSVFASTEAFF
-	TRBJ1-2	-	TRBV7-9	TGTGCCAGCAGCCCATCGGTAAATCCGGGGTATGGCTACACCTTC	CASSPSVNPGYGYTF
TRBD1	TRBJ1-1	few	TRBV20-1	TGCAGTGCTAGAGATCGAGGGGGCGACCTAATAGACATGAACACTGAAGCTTTCTTT	CSARDRGGDLIDMNTEAFF
TRBD1	TRBJ1-1	-	TRBV7-8	TGTGCCAGCAGCCAGACAGGGATCACTGAAGCTTTCTTT	CASSQTGITEAFF
-	TRBJ1-1	few	TRBV5-1	TGCGCCAGCAGCTCGGACAGCACTGAAGCTTTCTTT	CASSSDSTEAFF
-	TRBJ2-7	few	TRBV27	TGTGCCAGCAGTGTTACAGGGAGTTGGAACTACGAGCAGTACTTC	CASSVTGSWNYEQYF
-	TRBJ1-5	-	TRBV7-2	TGTGCCAGCAGCTTAGAGGGTTATGCAGCTCCTAATCAGCCCCAGCATTTT	CASSLEGYAAPNQPQHF
-	TRBJ1-1	-	TRBV12-3/TRBV12-4	TGTGCCAGCAGGAACAGGGTCGCCACTGAAGCTTTCTTT	CASRNRVATEAFF
-	TRBJ2-4	few	TRBV9	TGTGCCAGCAGCGAGGGGACGGGACAAAGTTTAGCCAAAAACATTCAGTACTTC	CASSEGTGQSLAKNIQYF
-	TRBJ1-2	-	TRBV29-1	TGCAGCGTTGATTGGGGAGTCTATGACTACACCTTC	CSVDWGVYDYTF
-	TRBJ1-4	-	TRBV7-9	TGTGCCAGCAGCTTAGCGACACCCGAGTACGGGGAAAAACTGTTTTTT	CASSLATPEYGEKLFF
TRBD2	TRBJ2-1	-	TRBV6-2/TRBV6-3	TGTGCCAGCAGTGACCGGACTAGCGCTAGGTTAAATGAGCAGTTCTTC	CASSDRTSARLNEQFF
-	TRBJ1-4	few	TRBV24-1	TGTGCCAGTCGGGCCCTAATAGAAAAACTGTTTTTT	CASRALIEKLFF
TRBD2	TRBJ2-1	-	TRBV3-1	TGTGCCAGCAGCCCGGACCCGGGGGGGTACAATGAGCAGTTCTTC	CASSPDPGGYNEQFF
TRBD2	TRBJ2-1	-	TRBV5-1	TGCGCCAGCAGCTTGGGACTAACTAGCGGAGTAATGGGCAATGAGCAGTTCTTC	CASSLGLTSGVMGNEQFF